Presented here are 27 T cell receptor beta chains from one specimen sequenced in a study of cytomegalovirus exposure and HLA in healthy donors. Primers for the PCR totalled 60 Vbeta and 13 Jbeta. Measured with immunoSEQ multiplex PCR; TCRdb has only the in-frame clones, and not every one. Of tens of thousands of clones detected, around 79% appear once; the ten largest clones hold about 15%. Sequenced input: PBMCs. The receptors derive from a woman in her 40s in good health and CMV-seropositive.

This chain connects TRBV27 to TRBJ1-2; 7 nucleotides line up with TRBD1. Germline CDR1 MNHEY, CDR2 SMNVEV (reference sequence). The CDR3 sequence is 15 residues long. V was clipped by 2 bases and J by 5 bases; unmatched bases: 8. The CDR3 spells CASSLGSGGGYGYTF. In DNA form, the CDR3 reads TGTGCCAGCAGTTTAGGGTCAGGGGGTGGTTATGGCTACACCTTC.

Note on this clone: Compared with germline, one end of the junction differs, possibly owing to a read error. V and J are TRBV7-7 and TRBJ1-1; D unresolved. This CDR3 contains 13 residues. CDR1 and CDR2 (germline): SSHAT, FNYEAQ (reference sequence). The CDR3 reads CASSLNGDTEAFF. The DNA for the CDR3 is TGTGCTAGCAGCTTAAACGGGGACACTGAAGCTTTCTTT.

The V call is TRBV29-1, the J call TRBJ1-2; TRBD1 agrees at 8 bases. The trim removed 4 bases at V and 6 bases at J, leaving 16 bases unmatched. The CDR3 is 16 residues long. CDR1 is SQVTM and CDR2 is ANQGSEA in the germline V gene. The chain's CDR3 is CSVVSAGGLEGDGYTF. DNA for the CDR3: TGCAGCGTTGTTTCGGCAGGGGGCCTCGAGGGAGATGGCTACACCTTC.

This sequence joins TRBV7-3 and TRBJ2-3; TRBD1 matches at 7 bases. CDR1 and CDR2 (germline): SGHTA, FQGTGA. The V segment lost 4 bases and the J segment 5 bases; nucleotides outside the gene matches: 3. The CDR3 extends over 13 amino acids. CDR3 coding DNA: TGTGCCAGCAGCTGGGACAGAGAAGATACGCAGTATTTT. As protein: CASSWDREDTQYF.

V gene TRBV7-8 combines with J gene TRBJ1-1; 7 bases are shared with TRBD1. CDR1 SGHVS and CDR2 FQNEAQ come from the germline V gene. This CDR3 is 13 amino acids long. The V and J ends lost 6 bases and 5 bases, in that order; junction bases with no gene match: 6. The CDR3 sequence is CASSFTGDTEAFF. CDR3 nucleotides: TGTGCCAGCAGTTTTACAGGGGATACTGAAGCTTTCTTT. The complete variable domain, with remaining parts taken from reference TRBV7-8 and TRBJ1-1, reads GAGVSQSPRYKVAKRGQDVALRCDPISGHVSLFWYQQALGQGPEFLTYFQNEAQLDKSGLPSDRFFAERPEGSVSTLKIQRTQQEDSAVYLCASSFTGDTEAFFGQGTRLTVV.

The chain carries TRBV5-1 and TRBJ1-1, with D maybe TRBD1 (5 bases). Trimming cost V 4 bases and J 2 bases, with 12 bases left between them. This CDR3 has 14 residues. Per germline, CDR1 SGHRS and CDR2 YFSETQ. CDR3 in DNA: TGCGCCAGCAGCCCCGGGGGGAGTAACACTGAAGCTTTCTTT. Translation: CASSPGGSNTEAFF.

The chain combines TRBV6-5 with TRBJ1-2; D not certain. This CDR3 has 13 residues. Between the trimmed V and J ends, which lost 4 bases and 8 bases, there was a span of 14 bases. Germline CDR1 MNHEY, CDR2 SVGAGI. For the CDR3, the DNA is TGTGCCAGCAGTTCCACGCCACGGTCCGGCTACACCTTC. This encodes CASSSTPRSGYTF.

This clone was detected only once. CDR3 coding DNA: TGTGCCAGCATCGAGGCCAATATGAACACTGAAGCTTTCTTT. Amino acids: CASIEANMNTEAFF. The chain recombines TRBV6-1 with TRBJ1-1, with unresolved D. The CDR3 covers 14 residues. In germline, CDR1 is MNHNS, CDR2 SASEGT. V lost 7 bases, J lost 0 bases, and 12 bases lay in between.

The chain combines TRBV9 with TRBJ1-5; TRBD1 is a possible D gene (5 bases). V lost 4 bases and J 5 bases, leaving 13 bases between the germline ends. Germline V gene lookup returns CDR1 SGDLS and CDR2 YYNGEE. This CDR3 comprises 14 residues. The CDR3 nucleotides read TGTGCCAGCAGCCCCTCCGGGGGGGATCAGCCCCAGCATTTT. As protein: CASSPSGGDQPQHF.

The chain links TRBV7-6 to TRBJ2-1, with D possibly matching TRBD2 (6 bases). Germline CDR1 and CDR2: SGHVS and FNYEAQ. V gave up 3 bases and J gave up 4 bases, with 16 bases separating them. CDR3 length equals 16 residues. CDR3 in DNA: TGTGCCAGCAGCTTGGAACCGGGACTGGATTACAATGAGCAGTTCTTC. This codes for CASSLEPGLDYNEQFF.

This chain links TRBV7-6 with TRBJ2-6; TRBD2 aligns across 7 bases. The V segment lost 2 bases and the J segment 0 bases; nucleotides outside the gene matches: 10. Germline lookup yields CDR1 SGHVS and CDR2 FNYEAQ. The CDR3 consists of 19 residues. CDR3 protein: CASSLMGSSGPSGANVLTF. The CDR3 DNA reads as TGTGCCAGCAGCTTAATGGGGTCTAGCGGCCCCTCTGGGGCCAACGTCCTGACTTTC.

V usage is TRBV29-1 and J usage is TRBJ1-1; possible D gene TRBD1, 6 bases. This CDR3 spans 15 amino acids. V lost 0 bases to trimming and J lost 7 bases, with 18 bases between them. The V gene's germline CDR1 is SQVTM and CDR2 ANQGSEA. For the CDR3, the DNA is TGCAGCGTTGAAGATGGTGGGACAAAGCTCGATGAAGCTTTCTTT. It codes for CSVEDGGTKLDEAFF.

The chain has TRBV15 and TRBJ1-1, with D unresolved. The germline gives CDR1 LNHNV, CDR2 YYDKDF (reference sequence). The CDR3 is 12 amino acids. V was clipped by 0 bases and J by 7 bases, with 6 bases between them. The CDR3 protein is CATSRDANEAFF. The CDR3 bases are TGTGCCACCAGCAGAGATGCGAATGAAGCTTTCTTT.

V usage is TRBV27 and J usage is TRBJ2-5; TRBD2 matches at 8 bases. This CDR3 has 15 residues. Germline CDR1 is MNHEY and CDR2 is SMNVEV (reference sequence). V was clipped by 5 bases and J by 5 bases; unmatched bases: 10. CDR3 DNA: TGTGCCAGCAGTAGCGGGAGCGGGAGACTGGAGACCCAGTACTTC. Translation: CASSSGSGRLETQYF.

V gene TRBV7-8 combines with J gene TRBJ1-1; perhaps TRBD1 as D (5 bases). The V and J ends lost 4 bases and 0 bases respectively, with 12 bases between them. The CDR3 extends over 15 amino acids. In germline, CDR1 is SGHVS, CDR2 FQNEAQ. The CDR3 loop reads CASSYMTVMNTEAFF. CDR3 DNA: TGTGCCAGCAGCTATATGACAGTGATGAACACTGAAGCTTTCTTT.

The chain recombines TRBV25-1 with TRBJ2-2; 11 nucleotides align to TRBD2. The CDR3 is 15 residues long. The germline CDR1 and CDR2 sequences are MGHDK and SYGVNS. After removal of 5 bases from V and 4 bases from J, the junction contained 3 bases not matched to a gene. CDR3 protein: CASSPGTSGTGELFF. In DNA, the CDR3 is TGTGCCAGCAGTCCCGGGACTAGCGGCACCGGGGAGCTGTTTTTT.

The chain combines TRBV9 with TRBJ2-2, with 14 bases fitting TRBD2. J was trimmed by 5 bases and V by 3 bases; bases with no gene match: 3. CDR3 length: 16 residues. The germline V gene has CDR1 SGDLS and CDR2 YYNGEE. CDR3 DNA sequence: TGTGCCAGCAGCGCCGGACTAGCGGGAGGAACCGGGGAGCTGTTTTTT. Translating it yields CASSAGLAGGTGELFF.

This rearrangement joins TRBV11-3 to TRBJ2-3, with no clear D. Germline V gene data show CDR1 as SGHNT and CDR2 as YENEEA. The CDR3 extends over 13 amino acids. V lost 4 bases and J lost 2, with 7 bases in between. The CDR3 here is CASSSPYTDTQYF. DNA of the CDR3: TGTGCCAGCAGCTCCCCCTACACAGATACGCAGTATTTT.

The chain joins TRBV19 to TRBJ2-5; D may be TRBD2 (6 bases). The CDR3 totals 14 residues. The V end lost 3 bases, the J end lost 7 bases, and 15 bases lay between the germline ends. CDR1 LNHDA and CDR2 SQIVND come from the germline V gene (reference sequence). The DNA of the CDR3 is TGTGCCAGTAGTATGGGGGGAAGGGAGGCGACCCAGTACTTC. Translated, it gives CASSMGGREATQYF.

The table lists this clone with a count of one. The chain links TRBV5-6 to TRBJ2-4, with a tentative D call TRBD2 (6 bases). Trimming shortened V by 4 bases and J by 9 bases, and 20 bases separated the two germline ends. Germline V gives CDR1 SGHDT, CDR2 YYEEEE. CDR3 size: 15 residues. CDR3 sequence reads: CASSHRDSEYGIQYF. The CDR3 DNA reads TGTGCCAGCAGCCACCGGGACTCGGAGTATGGCATTCAGTACTTC.

The chain carries TRBV12-5 and TRBJ2-7, with TRBD2 as a possible D gene (7 bases). The germline CDR1 and CDR2 sequences are LGHNT and FRNRAP. Trimming removed 2 bases from V and 2 bases from J, with 19 bases in between. This CDR3 contains 17 residues. The CDR3 loop is CASGLTTGGAFTYEQYF. CDR3 coding DNA: TGTGCTAGTGGTTTGACCACGGGGGGCGCGTTTACCTACGAGCAGTACTTC. The whole variable domain, remainder taken from reference TRBV12-5 and TRBJ2-7, is DARVTQTPRHKVTEMGQEVTMRCQPILGHNTVFWYRQTMMQGLELLAYFRNRAPLDDSGMPKDRFSAEMPDATLATLKIQPSEPRDSAVYFCASGLTTGGAFTYEQYFGPGTRLTVT.

The rearrangement uses TRBV5-1 and TRBJ2-1; the D gene is possibly TRBD1 (5 bases). Trimming stripped 0 bases from V and 8 bases from J, with 9 bases between. Germline V gene lookup returns CDR1 SGHRS and CDR2 YFSETQ. The CDR3 has 13 residues. The CDR3 protein is CASSLEWGYEQFF. The DNA of the CDR3 is TGCGCCAGCAGCTTGGAGTGGGGCTATGAGCAGTTCTTC.

This chain links TRBV12-2 with TRBJ2-7; TRBD1, the table's D call, was not compared with the DNA. TRBV12-2 is a documented pseudogene. This CDR3 region has 18 residues. In DNA form, the CDR3 reads TGTGCAAGTCGCTTAGATTTCTGCCTGGGACAGAGCTCCTACGAGCAGTACTTC. It specifies CASRLDFCLGQSSYEQYF.

The gene calls are TRBV9 and TRBJ2-3, with a weak D call TRBD2 (6 bases). V lost 2 bases and J 2 bases, leaving 12 bases between the germline ends. The length of the CDR3 is 15 residues. Germline V gene sequence: CDR1 SGDLS, CDR2 YYNGEE. Written as DNA, the CDR3 is TGTGCCAGCAGCGTGGAGGGGTCGCCCACAGATACGCAGTATTTT. Encoded protein: CASSVEGSPTDTQYF.

This chain uses TRBV25-1 with TRBJ1-4; D not resolved. The CDR3 has 12 amino acids. Trimming removed 6 bases at V and 7 bases at J, with 9 bases between. The germline gives CDR1 MGHDK, CDR2 SYGVNS. The CDR3 DNA reads as TGTGCCAGCAGCCCCCGGGGTGAAAAACTGTTTTTT. Its protein product is CASSPRGEKLFF.

The rearrangement uses TRBV18 and TRBJ2-5, with 14 bases matching TRBD2. Trimming removed 3 bases from V and 4 bases from J; junction bases left unmatched: 1. In germline, CDR1 is KGHSH, CDR2 LQKENI. There are 15 residues in the CDR3. The CDR3 DNA reads TGTGCCAGCTCACCGACTAGCGGGAGGGCAGAGACCCAGTACTTC. Its protein product is CASSPTSGRAETQYF. The full variable domain, with the rest looked up from reference TRBV18 and TRBJ2-5, is NAGVMQNPRHLVRRRGQEARLRCSPMKGHSHVYWYRQLPEEGLKFMVYLQKENIIDESGMPKERFSAEFPKEGPSILRIQQVVRGDSAAYFCASSPTSGRAETQYFGPGTRLLVL.

V usage is TRBV14 and J usage is TRBJ2-7, with unresolved D. Trimming removed 1 base from V and 8 bases from J, with 12 bases in between. Germline V CDR1 and CDR2: SGHDN, FVKESK. This CDR3 spans 13 amino acids. CDR3 region: CASSQGPAAKQYF. The CDR3 DNA reads TGTGCCAGCAGCCAAGGACCGGCGGCAAAGCAGTACTTC.